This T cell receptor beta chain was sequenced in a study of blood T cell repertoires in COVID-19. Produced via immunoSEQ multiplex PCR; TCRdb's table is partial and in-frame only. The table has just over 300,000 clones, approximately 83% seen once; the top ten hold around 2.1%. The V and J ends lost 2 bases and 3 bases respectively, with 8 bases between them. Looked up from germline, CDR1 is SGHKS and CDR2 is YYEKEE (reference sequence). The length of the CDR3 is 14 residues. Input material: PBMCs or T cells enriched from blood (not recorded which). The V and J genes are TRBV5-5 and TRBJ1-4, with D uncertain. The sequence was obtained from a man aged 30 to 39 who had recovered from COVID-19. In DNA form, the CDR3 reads TGTGCCAGCAGCTTCGGGGTATCTAATGAAAAACTGTTTTTT. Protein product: CASSFGVSNEKLFF.